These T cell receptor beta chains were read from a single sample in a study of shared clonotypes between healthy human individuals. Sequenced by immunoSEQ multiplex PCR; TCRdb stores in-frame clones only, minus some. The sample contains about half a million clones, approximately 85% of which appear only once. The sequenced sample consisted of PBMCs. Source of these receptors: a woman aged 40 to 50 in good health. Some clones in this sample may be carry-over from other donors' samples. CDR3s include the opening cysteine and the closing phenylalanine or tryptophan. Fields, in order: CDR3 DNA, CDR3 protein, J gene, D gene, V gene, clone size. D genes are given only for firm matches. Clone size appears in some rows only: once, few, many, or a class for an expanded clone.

TGTGCCAGCAGCTTGATGGGACAGGGGGCTAAGAATGAGCAGTTCTTC CASSLMGQGAKNEQFF TRBJ2-1 TRBD1 TRBV5-6 -
TGTGCCAGCAGCCGTGGTGGGAGTTCCGGTGAGCAGTTCTTC CASSRGGSSGEQFF TRBJ2-1 - TRBV7-2 -
TGTGCCACCAGCAGATCTGGACTAGCCTTAGGGAATGAGCAGTTCTTC CATSRSGLALGNEQFF TRBJ2-1 TRBD2 TRBV15 -
TGTGCCACCAACGGGGCGGGCACAGATACGCAGTATTTT CATNGAGTDTQYF TRBJ2-3 - TRBV5-5 few
TGTGCCAGCAGCATAGGACTTAATAGCTACGAGCAGTACTTC CASSIGLNSYEQYF TRBJ2-7 - TRBV27 few
TGTGCCAGCTCACCAAGCAGGGGACTAGCGGGAGTAGCGGATGAGCAGTTCTTC CASSPSRGLAGVADEQFF TRBJ2-1 TRBD2 TRBV18 -
TGTGCCAGCAGCTTAACCCCCTCGGCCTCCTCCTACGAGCAGTACTTC CASSLTPSASSYEQYF TRBJ2-7 - TRBV7-8 -
TGTGCCAGTAGAAAAACAGGGAATGGGAACACTGAAGCTTTCTTT CASRKTGNGNTEAFF TRBJ1-1 - TRBV19 once
TGCGCCAGCAGCCAATATTTTGGGGGGGCCCGAGATACGCAGTATTTT CASSQYFGGARDTQYF TRBJ2-3 - TRBV4-3 -
TGCAGTGCAAGCTCGCGGGAGGTGCAGTTCTTC CSASSREVQFF TRBJ2-1 TRBD2 TRBV20-1 -
TGTGCCAGCAGCTCCCTAGCGGGACACTACGAGCAGTACTTC CASSSLAGHYEQYF TRBJ2-7 TRBD2 TRBV5-6 -
TGTGCCAGCAGTGAAGGGGGACAGGGGTCAGAGACCCAGTACTTC CASSEGGQGSETQYF TRBJ2-5 TRBD1 TRBV6-1 -
TGTGCCACCAGCAGCCCCGACCTGTTCGCCTACGAGCAGTACTTC CATSSPDLFAYEQYF TRBJ2-7 - TRBV15 -
TGTGCCAGCAGGGGGATCCAGGGTGAGGACACTGAAGCTTTCTTT CASRGIQGEDTEAFF TRBJ1-1 - TRBV2 -
TGCGCCAGCAGCTTGGGCGGGCCCGCGTCTGGAAACACCATATATTTT CASSLGGPASGNTIYF TRBJ1-3 - TRBV5-1 once
TGTGCCAGCAGCTTGGCCAGCGGGAGGGCCTCGGAGACCCAGTACTTC CASSLASGRASETQYF TRBJ2-5 TRBD2 TRBV5-4 once
TGCAGCGTCCGCGGGACTAGCCCCACAGATACGCAGTATTTT CSVRGTSPTDTQYF TRBJ2-3 TRBD2 TRBV29-1 once